A single sample gave rise to the 30 T cell receptor beta chains below, sequenced in a study of human T cells and chemical hapten exposure. Unique molecular identifiers were attached to individual cDNA molecules within the library. Using its own MiXCR run on the reads, TCRdb lists one record per CDR3 protein. The sample lists 100,000 to 150,000 distinct CDR3 sequences, approximately 9.3% occurring once. Someone pulled total RNA out of unfractionated whole blood. The sequencing input was whole blood. The receptors shown here come from a human donor in good health. Some clones in this sample may be carry-over from other donors' samples.

V is TRBV4-1 and J is TRBJ1-1; D is possibly TRBD1 (5 bases). Germline CDR1 and CDR2: MGHRA and YSYEKL. V was cut by 4 bases and J by 2 bases, with 11 bases left in between. The CDR3 sequence is 14 residues long. The CDR3 loop reads CASSPIGDNTEAFF. The CDR3 DNA follows: TGCGCCAGCAGCCCGATAGGGGATAACACTGAAGCTTTCTTT.

V is TRBV5-4 and J is TRBJ2-1; D is perhaps TRBD1 (5 bases). Germline V gene data show CDR1 as SGHNT and CDR2 as YYREEE (reference sequence). V lost 3 bases, J lost 2 bases, and 15 bases lay in between. The CDR3 runs 16 residues. CDR3 loop: CASSSRQRLTYNEQFF. The CDR3 DNA is TGTGCCAGCAGCTCCAGACAGCGACTCACCTACAATGAGCAGTTCTTC.

This clonotype appeared a few times. The V and J genes are TRBV6-2 or TRBV6-3 and TRBJ2-5; D may be TRBD1 (6 bases). Germline values: CDR1 MNHEY, CDR2 SVGEGT. Trimming pared 5 bases from V and 5 bases from J, leaving 30 bases between. The length of the CDR3 is 19 residues. CDR3: CASSPDWLGLRDKEETQYF. The DNA for the CDR3 is TGTGCCAGCAGTCCCGACTGGCTGGGGCTTAGGGACAAGGAGGAGACCCAGTACTTC.

This clonotype was seen a few times. The rearrangement links TRBV7-2 to TRBJ1-1, with 7 bases fitting TRBD1. Germline loops: CDR1 SGHTA, CDR2 FQGNSA. This CDR3 comprises 14 residues. V shed 0 bases, J shed 7 bases, and the junction held 5 bases outside the gene matches. CDR3: CASSLAAGGGEAFF. In nucleotides, the CDR3 is TGTGCCAGCAGCTTAGCGGCAGGGGGGGGTGAAGCTTTCTTT.

This clonotype is a singleton in its sample. V gene TRBV19 combines with J gene TRBJ1-5; 8 nucleotides align to TRBD1. The V and J ends lost 11 bases and 2 bases, in that order; junction bases with no gene match: 11. Germline loops: CDR1 LNHDA, CDR2 SQIVND (reference sequence). The CDR3 is 15 residues long. DNA for the CDR3: TGTGCCGCTCGTACAGGGGGACCTGGCAATCAGCCCCAGCATTTT. Translating it yields CAARTGGPGNQPQHF.

This chain joins TRBV9 and TRBJ2-3, with D perhaps assigned TRBD1 or TRBD2 (5 bases each). CDR1 SGDLS and CDR2 YYNGEE come from the germline V gene. CDR3 length equals 15 residues. Trimming pared 4 bases from V and 5 bases from J, leaving 17 bases between. The CDR3 DNA sequence: TGTGCCAGCAGCCCCCGGGACCAAACCCAAGATACGCAGTATTTT. Protein sequence: CASSPRDQTQDTQYF.

The CDR3 DNA reads TGCGCCAGCAGCCCTTCCCCGGGACAGGGACACACCGGGGAGCTGTTTTTT. It encodes CASSPSPGQGHTGELFF. V and J are TRBV4-3 and TRBJ2-2, with 9 positions matching TRBD1. CDR3 length equals 17 residues. In germline, CDR1 is LGHNA, CDR2 YSLEER. The junction had 9 bases not matched to a gene; V was cut back by 4 bases and J by 3 bases.

This clonotype was counted ten times or more. The CDR3 loop reads CAISDREGTYEQYF. The CDR3, as DNA: TGTGCCATCAGCGACAGGGAGGGGACCTACGAGCAGTACTTC. V gene TRBV10-3 combines with J gene TRBJ2-7; D tentatively fits TRBD1 or TRBD2 (7 bases each). Trimming shortened V by 6 bases and J by 2 bases, and 14 bases separated the two germline ends. Germline CDR1 reads ENHRY; CDR2 reads SYGVKD. The CDR3 loop spans 14 amino acids.

V gene TRBV27 combines with J gene TRBJ1-2; D is perhaps TRBD1 (5 bases). The germline V gene has CDR1 MNHEY and CDR2 SMNVEV (reference sequence). The CDR3 sequence is 17 residues long. V lost 0 bases and J lost 0, with 14 bases in between. The CDR3 region has the DNA TGTGCCAGCAGTTTATCGTCTGGGGACCAACCTAACTATGGCTACACCTTC. Translated: CASSLSSGDQPNYGYTF.

This clonotype was detected only a few times. The genes are TRBV6-4 and TRBJ2-3, with 9 bases identical to TRBD2. Unmatched junction bases numbered 3, after V lost 4 bases and J lost 4 bases. Germline assignment: CDR1 MRHNA and CDR2 SNTAGT. This CDR3 is built from 14 residues. CDR3 amino acids: CASSVSGSADTQYF. DNA of the CDR3: TGTGCCAGCAGTGTTAGCGGGAGCGCAGATACGCAGTATTTT.

Comments on this clonotype: At one of its ends the junction is not consistent with the germline gene, which may arise from a read error. V and J are TRBV5-1 and TRBJ1-5; TRBD1 aligns across 7 bases. In germline, CDR1 is SGHRS, CDR2 YFSETQ. This CDR3 is 14 amino acids long. The CDR3 bases are TGCGCCAGCAGCCCGGGGACAGTTAATCAGCCCCAGAATTTT. Translation gives CASSPGTVNQPQNF.

The V call is TRBV27, the J call TRBJ2-1, with 9 bases identical to TRBD2. CDR1 and CDR2 (germline): MNHEY, SMNVEV (reference sequence). The junction had 12 bases not matched to a gene; V was cut back by 4 bases and J by 8 bases. The CDR3 runs to 16 residues. CDR3 nucleotide sequence: TGTGCCAGCAGTTCCCCAGCGGGAGGCCATGGGTATGAGCAGTTCTTC. Encoded protein: CASSSPAGGHGYEQFF.

This clonotype appeared a few times. The chain links TRBV6-2 or TRBV6-3 to TRBJ2-3; D gene unclear. The CDR3 runs 16 residues. V gave up 5 bases and J gave up 0 bases, with 15 bases separating them. CDR1 and CDR2 from the germline V gene are MNHEY and SVGEGT. CDR3 loop: CASSHRFTTSTDTQYF. The CDR3 DNA reads as TGTGCCAGCAGTCACCGGTTTACCACTAGCACAGATACGCAGTATTTT.

There are a few counts of this clonotype. V is TRBV29-1 and J is TRBJ2-3; TRBD2 is a possible D gene (5 bases). Germline V gene sequence: CDR1 SQVTM, CDR2 ANQGSEA. The CDR3 has 13 residues. The ends were cut back, 5 bases at V and 2 bases at J, with 11 bases in the middle. Written as DNA, the CDR3 is TGCAGCGTTTCGGGGATATTCACAGATACGCAGTATTTT. This translates into CSVSGIFTDTQYF.

This clonotype was observed a handful of times. The chain combines TRBV5-1 with TRBJ2-7; possibly TRBD2 for D (6 bases). Per the germline V gene, CDR1 is SGHRS and CDR2 is YFSETQ. Trimming pared 6 bases from V and 3 bases from J, leaving 10 bases between. This CDR3 has 12 residues. The CDR3 bases are TGCGCCAGCACCGGGGAGGACTACGAGCAGTACTTC. Translating gives CASTGEDYEQYF.

This clonotype was detected many times. This chain links TRBV4-2 with TRBJ1-1, with 9 bases that match TRBD1. Germline lookup yields CDR1 LGHNA and CDR2 YNFKEQ. The CDR3 is made up of 16 amino acids. The V segment lost 1 base and the J segment 2 bases; nucleotides outside the gene matches: 5. CDR3 DNA sequence: TGTGCCAGCAGCCAAGTTACAGGGGGCGTAAACACTGAAGCTTTCTTT. This gives the protein CASSQVTGGVNTEAFF.

The chain links TRBV7-9 to TRBJ2-7; TRBD1 might be the D (5 bases). CDR1 is SEHNR and CDR2 is FQNEAQ in the germline V gene (reference sequence). This CDR3 region has 15 residues. V lost 4 bases and J 0 bases, leaving 13 bases between the germline ends. CDR3 DNA sequence: TGTGCCAGCAGCTCCTCATTGGGGCCCTCCTACGAGCAGTACTTC. Protein sequence: CASSSSLGPSYEQYF.

This sequence joins TRBV7-2 and TRBJ2-7; 12 bases fit TRBD2. Trimming removed 2 bases from V and 2 bases from J; junction bases left unmatched: 4. This CDR3 comprises 16 residues. The germline CDR1 and CDR2 sequences are SGHTA and FQGNSA. CDR3 residues: CASSLQSSGRAYEQYF. The CDR3 DNA reads TGTGCCAGCAGCTTACAATCTAGCGGGAGGGCCTACGAGCAGTACTTC.

This clonotype has only a few counts. This chain uses TRBV7-9 with TRBJ2-7; D remains ambiguous. CDR3 size: 13 residues. CDR1 and CDR2 (germline): SEHNR, FQNEAQ (reference sequence). The V end was cut by 0 bases, the J end by 5 bases, with 8 bases between. DNA of the CDR3: TGTGCCAGCAGCTTAGCAGGGAACCACGAGCAGTACTTC. It codes for CASSLAGNHEQYF.

The V and J genes are TRBV10-1 and TRBJ2-7, with D perhaps being TRBD1 or TRBD2 (6 bases each). CDR1 is WNHNN and CDR2 is SYGVQD in the germline V gene (reference sequence). Trimming stripped 0 bases from V and 7 bases from J, with 16 bases between. The CDR3 runs to 15 residues. CDR3 residues: CASSESITGAYEQYF. In DNA form, the CDR3 reads TGCGCCAGCAGTGAGTCGATTACGGGGGCATATGAGCAGTACTTC.

There are many counts of this clonotype. The chain is built from TRBV4-3 and TRBJ1-1; D is possibly TRBD1 (5 bases). The CDR3 contains 16 residues. The V gene's germline CDR1 is LGHNA and CDR2 YSLEER. V was shortened by 1 base and J by 1 base, with 13 bases between the two germline ends. CDR3 nucleotide sequence: TGCGCCAGCAGCCAAGGGGGGTGGGGGTCGAACACTGAAGCTTTCTTT. Its translation is CASSQGGWGSNTEAFF.

This chain connects TRBV5-6 to TRBJ2-1, with TRBD1 identical over 7 bases. Unmatched junction bases numbered 6, after V lost 4 bases and J lost 2 bases. This CDR3 has 15 residues. The germline gives CDR1 SGHDT, CDR2 YYEEEE. CDR3 sequence: CASSQTGATYNEQFF. CDR3 in DNA: TGTGCCAGCAGCCAAACAGGGGCTACCTACAATGAGCAGTTCTTC.

CDR3 in DNA: TGCGCCAGCAGCCCCAGGGACAGGAACACCGGGGAGCTGTTTTTT. This sequence encodes CASSPRDRNTGELFF. J is TRBJ2-2 and V is TRBV4-1, with 7 positions matching TRBD1. The length of the CDR3 is 15 residues. Germline trimming cut 4 bases from V and 1 base from J; bases unmatched to any gene: 3. Germline V gives CDR1 MGHRA, CDR2 YSYEKL.

This clonotype was detected ten times or more. The chain uses TRBV15 and TRBJ1-1, with D maybe TRBD1 (5 bases). CDR3 length equals 14 residues. With 0 bases removed from V and 7 bases from J, the gap between germline ends came to 12 bases. Germline V gene data show CDR1 as LNHNV and CDR2 as YYDKDF (reference sequence). The CDR3 DNA is TGTGCCACCAGCAGAGATCGGTCAGGGAGTGAAGCTTTCTTT. This gives the protein CATSRDRSGSEAFF.

The V gene is TRBV5-6, the J gene TRBJ1-2; 8 nucleotides line up with TRBD1. V shed 1 base and J 4 bases; nucleotides not matched to a gene: 6. The germline gives CDR1 SGHDT, CDR2 YYEEEE. The CDR3 totals 15 residues. The CDR3: CASSLYQGAIYGYTF. The CDR3 region has the DNA TGTGCCAGCAGCTTGTACCAGGGGGCCATCTATGGCTACACCTTC.

Comments on this clonotype: Just one base apart from a much larger clone, this may be a read error. The chain recombines TRBV6-2 or TRBV6-3 with TRBJ1-1; D gene unclear. Per the germline V gene, CDR1 is MNHEY and CDR2 is SVGEGT. Trimming left V 7 bases short and J 0 bases short, with 9 bases between. The CDR3 covers 13 residues. The CDR3 nucleotides are TGTGCCAGCACCGGCAGGTTGAACACTGAAGCTTTCTTT. It yields the protein CASTGRLNTEAFF.

This clonotype was recorded a few times. V is TRBV20-1 and J is TRBJ2-2; 8 bases are shared with TRBD2. The trim removed 3 bases at V and 0 bases at J, leaving 0 bases unmatched. Germline CDR1 DFQATT, CDR2 SNEGSKA (reference sequence). The CDR3 contains 14 residues. CDR3 bases: TGCAGTGCTAGGCGGGGGGCGAACACCGGGGAGCTGTTTTTT. It translates to CSARRGANTGELFF.

The chain combines TRBV15 with TRBJ1-2; tentatively, D is TRBD1 (5 bases). The CDR3 consists of 18 residues. Germline V gene data show CDR1 as LNHNV and CDR2 as YYDKDF (reference sequence). The ends were cut back, 3 bases at V and 4 bases at J, with 24 bases in the middle. The CDR3 DNA is TGTGCCACCAGCAGGGGGGTTGATACGGGCCCGCCGGGCTATGGCTACACCTTC. This translates into CATSRGVDTGPPGYGYTF.

In its sample, this clonotype was seen a few times. This chain links TRBV11-2 with TRBJ1-1; D not resolved. CDR1 is SGHAT, CDR2 FQNNGV, per germline. This CDR3 comprises 15 residues. With 3 bases removed from V and 5 bases from J, the gap between germline ends came to 16 bases. The CDR3 sequence is CASSLTGRHFTEAFF. The CDR3, as DNA: TGTGCCAGCAGCTTGACGGGAAGGCATTTTACTGAAGCTTTCTTT.

This clonotype was detected ten times or more. V and J are TRBV28 and TRBJ2-1; D is uncertain. The V gene lost 5 bases and the J gene lost 13 bases, with 12 bases spanning the gap. The CDR3 is 11 amino acids. The germline gives CDR1 MDHEN, CDR2 SYDVKM. CDR3 protein: CASSQPLLQFF. The CDR3, as DNA: TGTGCCAGCAGTCAACCCCTACTTCAGTTCTTC.